This entry lists 31 T cell receptor beta chains sequenced from one sample in a study of T cells in localized non-small cell lung cancer. Some clones are missing from TCRdb's copy, which holds only in-frame ones; the method was immunoSEQ multiplex PCR. The table has about 2,500 clones, approximately 22% seen once. Sequencing used lung tumor tissue, obtained before any cancer treatment. The receptors were gathered from a man aged 35 to 69 with stage II lung adenocarcinoma.

V usage is TRBV29-1 and J usage is TRBJ1-2; no reliable D call. Per germline, CDR1 SQVTM and CDR2 ANQGSEA. CDR3 size: 14 residues. The ends were cut back, 0 bases at V and 3 bases at J, with 11 bases in the middle. CDR3: CSVEDQDGYYGYTF. CDR3 DNA: TGCAGCGTTGAAGATCAAGACGGGTACTATGGCTACACCTTC.

The gene calls are TRBV11-3 and TRBJ1-1; D is possibly TRBD1 (6 bases). Germline V gene sequence: CDR1 SGHNT, CDR2 YENEEA. Trimming took off 5 bases at V and 4 bases at J, with 17 bases between the two ends. This CDR3 region has 15 residues. The CDR3 sequence is CASSPSRLGGTEAFF. The CDR3 coding sequence is TGTGCCAGCAGCCCTTCCCGGTTAGGGGGCACTGAAGCTTTCTTT.

J is TRBJ2-1 and V is TRBV6-8, with a possible D match to TRBD1 (5 bases). The CDR3 loop spans 12 amino acids. Looked up from germline, CDR1 is MNHGY and CDR2 is SAAAGT. Trimming pared 2 bases from V and 9 bases from J, leaving 8 bases between. The CDR3 spells CASSYTQGEQFF. The DNA of the CDR3 is TGTGCCAGCAGTTACACTCAGGGTGAGCAGTTCTTC.

The sample holds a few counts of this clone. The V gene is TRBV11-3, the J gene TRBJ1-3; no definite D call. The CDR3 has 16 residues. Trimming removed 3 bases at V and 0 bases at J, with 12 bases between. CDR1 and CDR2 from the germline V gene are SGHNT and YENEEA. The CDR3 sequence is CASSLGLPLSGNTIYF. The CDR3 nucleotides read TGTGCCAGCAGCTTGGGCCTTCCCCTCTCTGGAAACACCATATATTTT.

The chain combines TRBV6-8 with TRBJ2-3; 9 bases agree with TRBD2. Trimming removed 4 bases from V and 2 bases from J; junction bases left unmatched: 7. The CDR3 has 16 amino acids. Germline CDR1 and CDR2: MNHGY and SAAAGT. The CDR3 loop reads CASSWSSGENTDTQYF. The DNA of the CDR3 is TGTGCCAGCAGTTGGTCTAGCGGGGAGAACACAGATACGCAGTATTTT.

By proportion, this clone is medium-sized. J is TRBJ2-2 and V is TRBV11-3; D is possibly TRBD2 (6 bases). Trimming pared 6 bases from V and 3 bases from J, leaving 14 bases between. CDR1 is SGHNT, CDR2 YENEEA, per germline. The CDR3 sequence is 15 residues long. CDR3 DNA: TGTGCCAGCAGTCTTAGCGGTACCCACACCGGGGAGCTGTTTTTT. It is translated as CASSLSGTHTGELFF.

Only one count was recorded for this clone. The chain carries TRBV29-1 and TRBJ2-1; D ambiguous. CDR1 and CDR2 from the germline V gene are SQVTM and ANQGSEA. Trimming removed 4 bases from V and 0 bases from J, with 7 bases in between. The length of the CDR3 is 13 residues. The chain's CDR3 is CSVGPDSYNEQFF. In DNA form, the CDR3 reads TGCAGCGTTGGGCCGGACTCCTACAATGAGCAGTTCTTC.

In its sample, this clone was seen a few times. This chain uses TRBV5-1 with TRBJ2-2; D is unresolved. V was pared by 4 bases and J by 7 bases, with 17 bases between. CDR3 length equals 15 residues. From germline, CDR1 is SGHRS and CDR2 YFSETQ. CDR3 loop: CASSQDGIRGGELFF. The CDR3 DNA sequence: TGCGCCAGCAGCCAAGATGGTATCCGAGGCGGGGAGCTGTTTTTT.

The V and J genes are TRBV5-1 and TRBJ2-6; D gene ambiguous. This CDR3 is 15 amino acids long. Trimming cost V 4 bases and J 1 base, with 9 bases left between them. In germline, CDR1 is SGHRS, CDR2 YFSETQ. Here the CDR3 DNA reads TGCGCCAGCAGCACCGCCGGATCTGGGGCCAACGTCCTGACTTTC. This gives the protein CASSTAGSGANVLTF.

The V and J genes are TRBV6-8 and TRBJ2-1, with 9 bases lining up with TRBD1. This CDR3 has 17 amino acids. Trimming cost V 4 bases and J 7 bases; bases outside gene matches: 14. Germline V gene data show CDR1 as MNHGY and CDR2 as SAAAGT. The DNA of the CDR3 is TGTGCCAGCAGTTCCTCGGAGTCGGGACAGGGCACTAATGAGCAGTTCTTC. It codes for CASSSSESGQGTNEQFF.

This chain uses TRBV19 with TRBJ1-1; tentatively, D is TRBD1 (6 bases). Trimming removed 2 bases at V and 0 bases at J, with 7 bases between. CDR3 length: 14 residues. Germline loops: CDR1 LNHDA, CDR2 SQIVND (reference sequence). CDR3 in DNA: TGTGCCAGTAGTATACCAGGGGTGAACACTGAAGCTTTCTTT. Its protein is CASSIPGVNTEAFF. Supplemented by reference TRBV19 and TRBJ1-1, the full variable domain reads DGGITQSPKYLFRKEGQNVTLSCEQNLNHDAMYWYRQDPGQGLRLIYYSQIVNDFQKGDIAEGYSVSREKKESFPLTVTSAQKNPTAFYLCASSIPGVNTEAFFGQGTRLTVV.

Judged by abundance, this clone is medium-sized (0.01 to 0.1%). The V gene is TRBV11-3, the J gene TRBJ2-3; the match to TRBD2 covers 13 bases. V shed 5 bases and J 2 bases; nucleotides not matched to a gene: 4. Germline V gene sequence: CDR1 SGHNT, CDR2 YENEEA. This CDR3 comprises 16 residues. The CDR3 is CASSLGLAGNTDTQYF. In DNA form, the CDR3 reads TGTGCCAGCAGCCTGGGACTAGCGGGGAACACAGATACGCAGTATTTT.

The chain is built from TRBV11-3 and TRBJ1-1, with D uncertain. This CDR3 is 15 amino acids long. V was cut by 0 bases and J by 0 bases, with 8 bases left in between. CDR1 is SGHNT, CDR2 YENEEA, per germline. In nucleotides, the CDR3 is TGTGCCAGCAGCTTAGATAACCGATTGAACACTGAAGCTTTCTTT. Translated: CASSLDNRLNTEAFF. Using reference TRBV11-3 and TRBJ1-1 for the parts outside the CDR3, the full variable domain is EAGVVQSPRYKIIEKKQPVAFWCNPISGHNTLYWYLQNLGQGPELLIRYENEEAVDDSQLPKDRFSAERLKGVDSTLKIQPAELGDSAVYLCASSLDNRLNTEAFFGQGTRLTVV.

The chain recombines TRBV9 with TRBJ1-1; D unclear. The germline V gene has CDR1 SGDLS and CDR2 YYNGEE. The CDR3 is made up of 13 amino acids. V was pared by 1 base and J by 2 bases, with 6 bases between. CDR3 DNA: TGTGCCAGCAGCGTACAAGTAAACACTGAAGCTTTCTTT. Translated: CASSVQVNTEAFF.

The CDR3 sequence is CATQRGRSNQPQHF. CDR3 coding DNA: TGCGCCACCCAACGGGGAAGGAGCAATCAGCCCCAGCATTTT. The V call is TRBV10-2, the J call TRBJ1-5, with D unresolved. V gave up 10 bases and J gave up 1 base, with 14 bases separating them. The CDR3 contains 14 residues. Germline V CDR1 and CDR2: WSHSY, SAAADI.

The J gene is TRBJ1-5, the V gene TRBV5-1; a weak D match, TRBD1 (6 bases). With 4 bases removed from V and 3 bases from J, the gap between germline ends came to 14 bases. This CDR3 contains 15 residues. Germline V lookup: CDR1 SGHRS, CDR2 YFSETQ. In DNA, the CDR3 is TGCGCCAGCAGCCCCGCGGGGGCGTACAATCAGCCCCAGCATTTT. Residues: CASSPAGAYNQPQHF.

This clone was counted a few times. The chain is built from TRBV6-8 and TRBJ2-3; 7 nucleotides line up with TRBD2. Germline V gene lookup returns CDR1 MNHGY and CDR2 SAAAGT. The CDR3 covers 13 residues. With 6 bases clipped from V and 8 bases from J, the junction kept 8 bases outside the gene matches. In nucleotides, the CDR3 is TGTGCCAGCAGCTTAAACCCGGGGGGTACGCAGTATTTT. It encodes CASSLNPGGTQYF.

This clone was seen a few times. The rearrangement joins TRBV6-8 to TRBJ1-1, with D unresolved. This CDR3 is 16 amino acids long. V was cut by 2 bases and J by 1 base, with 14 bases left in between. Per germline, CDR1 MNHGY and CDR2 SAAAGT. This CDR3 reads CASSYNLAAKNTEAFF. CDR3 DNA sequence: TGTGCCAGCAGTTACAATTTGGCAGCAAAGAACACTGAAGCTTTCTTT.

The chain joins TRBV28 to TRBJ2-1; perhaps D is TRBD1 or TRBD2 (5 bases each). Germline lookup yields CDR1 MDHEN and CDR2 SYDVKM. CDR3 length equals 13 residues. Trimming took 7 bases from V and 6 from J, leaving 13 bases between them. The CDR3 protein is CASNPWGINEQFF. CDR3 DNA: TGTGCCAGCAACCCTTGGGGGATCAATGAGCAGTTCTTC.

This clone is classed as medium-sized. This chain links TRBV11-3 with TRBJ1-1; the match to TRBD1 covers 7 bases. Trimming at V came to 4 bases and at J to 4 bases, leaving 6 bases not matched to a gene. The CDR3 has 14 residues. Germline CDR1 reads SGHNT; CDR2 reads YENEEA. The CDR3 DNA reads TGTGCCAGCAGCTACGAGGGGGCGGGCACTGAAGCTTTCTTT. Its translation: CASSYEGAGTEAFF.

This clone was observed a handful of times. The rearrangement links TRBV11-3 to TRBJ2-3, with D perhaps matching TRBD2 (7 bases). Germline CDR1 and CDR2: SGHNT and YENEEA. The CDR3 length is 16 residues. V was trimmed by 5 bases and J by 0 bases, leaving 15 bases between them. The CDR3 sequence is CASSPRGATSTDTQYF. DNA for the CDR3: TGTGCCAGCAGCCCCCGGGGGGCAACTAGCACAGATACGCAGTATTTT.

This clone is termed medium-sized. This sequence joins TRBV6-8 and TRBJ2-1; maybe TRBD2 (6 bases). The germline V gene has CDR1 MNHGY and CDR2 SAAAGT. V lost 6 bases, J lost 5 bases, and 17 bases lay in between. The CDR3 is made up of 15 amino acids. DNA for the CDR3: TGTGCCAGCAGCTCCCGGGACTCTGGAAACAATGAGCAGTTCTTC. Translating gives CASSSRDSGNNEQFF.

In its sample, this clone is medium-sized. The CDR3 sequence: CASSQASPIRRLYF. In nucleotides, the CDR3 is TGCGCCAGCAGCCAAGCTTCCCCGATCAGGAGGCTGTACTTC. The genes are TRBV1 and TRBJ2-7; the table's D call of TRBD2 was not tested on the DNA. TRBV1 is a pseudogene segment. The CDR3 is 14 amino acids.

This clone appeared a few times. This chain connects TRBV6-8 to TRBJ1-6; D not resolved. Germline values: CDR1 MNHGY, CDR2 SAAAGT. CDR3 length: 14 amino acids. Between the trimmed V and J ends, which lost 6 bases and 4 bases, there was a span of 10 bases. CDR3 sequence: CASSTREYNSPLHF. The CDR3 DNA is TGTGCCAGCAGCACCCGGGAATATAATTCACCCCTCCACTTT.

This clone was counted only a few times. V is TRBV19 and J is TRBJ1-2; TRBD1 might be the D (5 bases). Germline assignment: CDR1 LNHDA and CDR2 SQIVND (reference sequence). Trimming left V 9 bases short and J 5 bases short, with 22 bases between. CDR3 size: 15 residues. The CDR3: CASSHGGTAQYGYTF. CDR3 DNA: TGTGCCAGCTCCCATGGCGGGACGGCGCAGTATGGCTACACCTTC.

The J gene is TRBJ1-1, the V gene TRBV19; D may be TRBD1 (6 bases). Germline V CDR1 and CDR2: LNHDA, SQIVND (reference sequence). This CDR3 spans 17 amino acids. V gave up 5 bases and J gave up 1 base, with 20 bases separating them. CDR3 sequence reads: CASSPRGALVRNTEAFF. As DNA, the CDR3 is TGTGCCAGTAGTCCCAGGGGCGCACTGGTAAGGAACACTGAAGCTTTCTTT.

This clone is termed large (0.1 to 1%). V is TRBV9 and J is TRBJ1-1; D is ambiguous. The CDR3 runs to 14 residues. V shed 5 bases and J shed 0 bases, with 11 bases lying between them. Germline V gene data show CDR1 as SGDLS and CDR2 as YYNGEE. The CDR3: CASSEPKMNTEAFF. CDR3 nucleotides: TGTGCCAGCAGTGAGCCTAAAATGAACACTGAAGCTTTCTTT.

By proportion, this clone is medium-sized (0.01 to 0.1%). This sequence joins TRBV11-3 and TRBJ1-1; 10 positions agree with TRBD1. V shed 2 bases, J shed 7 bases, and the junction held 4 bases outside the gene matches. This CDR3 is built from 14 residues. CDR1 SGHNT and CDR2 YENEEA come from the germline V gene. In DNA form, the CDR3 reads TGTGCCAGCAGCTTATGGACAGGGGGAAGTGAAGCTTTCTTT. It yields the protein CASSLWTGGSEAFF.

The chain links TRBV6-8 to TRBJ2-2; TRBD2 matches 13 bases. V dropped 5 bases and J dropped 3; count of bases not matched to a gene: 12. The CDR3 length is 19 residues. CDR1 and CDR2 (germline): MNHGY, SAAAGT. CDR3 sequence (DNA): TGTGCCAGCAGTGACAAAGGACTAGCGGGAGTAGGGCACACCGGGGAGCTGTTTTTT. This gives the protein CASSDKGLAGVGHTGELFF.

The J gene is TRBJ1-2, the V gene TRBV19; 7 nucleotides line up with TRBD1. The CDR3 covers 16 residues. Looked up from germline, CDR1 is LNHDA and CDR2 is SQIVND (reference sequence). The V gene end was trimmed by 6 bases and the J gene end by 2 bases; junction bases not matched to a gene: 12. The CDR3, as DNA: TGTGCCAGTAGCCGGACCAGACAGGGAGCAAACTATGGCTACACCTTC. Its translation: CASSRTRQGANYGYTF.

Only a few counts were recorded for this clone. This rearrangement joins TRBV11-3 to TRBJ1-2, with 7 bases that match TRBD1. Germline loops: CDR1 SGHNT, CDR2 YENEEA. There are 14 residues in the CDR3. The J segment lost 5 bases and the V segment lost 5 bases, leaving 8 bases of the junction unmatched. The CDR3 coding sequence is TGTGCCAGCAGCCCGGGACAGACCCGTTATGGCTACACCTTC. This translates into CASSPGQTRYGYTF.